The 15 T cell receptor beta chains presented below share a single source sample, sequenced in a study of shared clonotypes between healthy human individuals. Here immunoSEQ multiplex PCR was the method, and the copy in TCRdb shows in-frame clones only, minus some. The profile shows roughly 680,000 clones, around 77% of them singletons. The sample consisted of memory CD4+ T cells sorted from blood. Subset meaning: CD45RA-negative fraction. These receptors all stem from a woman aged 30 to 39 in good health.

This clone was seen only a few times. The chain has TRBV2 and TRBJ2-3, with a tentative D call TRBD2 (5 bases). Per the germline V gene, CDR1 is SNHLY and CDR2 is FYNNEI. V shed 0 bases and J shed 0 bases, with 19 bases lying between them. The CDR3 has 19 residues. This CDR3 reads CASSEAVRVGSVSTDTQYF. DNA for the CDR3: TGTGCCAGCAGTGAAGCGGTTCGTGTGGGTAGCGTAAGCACAGATACGCAGTATTTT.

The chain uses TRBV4-1 and TRBJ1-3; D remains unclear. Per germline, CDR1 MGHRA and CDR2 YSYEKL. V lost 1 base and J lost 0, with 10 bases in between. The CDR3 has 16 amino acids. The CDR3 DNA follows: TGCGCCAGCAGCCAAGGAATTGGAAGCTCTGGAAACACCATATATTTT. It is translated as CASSQGIGSSGNTIYF.

This sequence joins TRBV2 and TRBJ2-7; D is perhaps TRBD1 (7 bases). Per germline, CDR1 SNHLY and CDR2 FYNNEI. This CDR3 spans 16 amino acids. With 3 bases removed from V and 4 bases from J, the gap between germline ends came to 19 bases. The DNA for the CDR3 is TGTGCCAGCAGTGATGGGGGGCAGGGGGTCAGGTACGAGCAGTACTTC. Protein product: CASSDGGQGVRYEQYF.

The rearrangement joins TRBV10-1 to TRBJ2-7; TRBD2 matches at 10 bases. This CDR3 is built from 14 residues. Germline CDR1 and CDR2: WNHNN and SYGVQD (reference sequence). V shed 3 bases and J 5 bases; nucleotides not matched to a gene: 4. CDR3 sequence reads: CASSDLAGVNEQYF. DNA for the CDR3: TGCGCCAGCAGTGATCTAGCGGGAGTCAACGAGCAGTACTTC.

This clone was detected once. The chain couples TRBV5-1 to TRBJ2-7, with 9 bases aligning to TRBD1. The CDR3 has 14 residues. The ends lost 5 bases at V and 3 bases at J; junction bases unmatched: 6. Germline CDR1 reads SGHRS; CDR2 reads YFSETQ. CDR3 region: CASRPPGQGYEQYF. In nucleotides, the CDR3 is TGCGCCAGCAGGCCTCCGGGACAGGGCTACGAGCAGTACTTC.

The V and J genes are TRBV11-2 and TRBJ2-4, with D maybe TRBD2 (5 bases). The CDR3 is 15 residues long. CDR1 is SGHAT, CDR2 FQNNGV, per germline. The V end was cut by 4 bases, the J end by 6 bases, with 16 bases between. The CDR3 nucleotides read TGTGCCAGCAGCTCCCTGGGCTCGGCGGGAAACATTCAGTACTTC. Protein: CASSSLGSAGNIQYF. The whole variable domain, remainder taken from reference TRBV11-2 and TRBJ2-4, is EAGVAQSPRYKIIEKRQSVAFWCNPISGHATLYWYQQILGQGPKLLIQFQNNGVVDDSQLPKDRFSAERLKGVDSTLKIQPAKLEDSAVYLCASSSLGSAGNIQYFGAGTRLSVL.

This chain links TRBV18 with TRBJ2-1; D is undetermined. The CDR3 extends over 11 amino acids. V was pared by 4 bases and J by 7 bases, with 5 bases between. Germline-derived CDR1 and CDR2 are KGHSH and LQKENI. The DNA for the CDR3 is TGTGCCAGCTCACAAATTAATGAGCAGTTCTTC. Translation: CASSQINEQFF.

The chain links TRBV18 to TRBJ2-7, with TRBD2 matching over 7 bases. The germline CDR1 and CDR2 sequences are KGHSH and LQKENI. Unmatched junction bases numbered 7, after V lost 3 bases and J lost 2 bases. CDR3 length: 15 residues. The DNA of the CDR3 is TGTGCCAGCTCACCCCGGTGGCGGGGGACCTACGAGCAGTACTTC. This gives the protein CASSPRWRGTYEQYF.

The V and J genes are TRBV25-1 and TRBJ1-1; tentative D call: TRBD1 (6 bases). Germline loops: CDR1 MGHDK, CDR2 SYGVNS. V was pared by 1 base and J by 4 bases, with 13 bases between. The CDR3 is made up of 15 amino acids. The CDR3 spells CASSESGPRGTEAFF. The CDR3 DNA sequence: TGTGCCAGCAGTGAATCCGGACCCAGGGGCACTGAAGCTTTCTTT.

The chain has TRBV6-4 and TRBJ1-2; D is perhaps TRBD1 (5 bases). The CDR3 is 13 residues long. Germline-derived CDR1 and CDR2 are MRHNA and SNTAGT. V lost 2 bases to trimming and J lost 8 bases, with 12 bases between them. Here the CDR3 reads CASSDPTGRGYTF. The CDR3 nucleotides are TGTGCCAGCAGTGACCCTACAGGCCGAGGCTACACCTTC.

This chain uses TRBV6-7 with TRBJ2-3, with a weak D call TRBD1 (6 bases). TRBV6-7 is an ORF; its function is uncertain. This CDR3 has 14 amino acids. V dropped 6 bases and J dropped 5 bases, with 15 bases sitting between them. The CDR3 here is CASSPGYREDTQYF. Here the CDR3 DNA reads TGTGCCAGCAGCCCCGGTTACAGGGAAGATACGCAGTATTTT.

The CDR3 coding sequence is TGTGCCAGCAGTTCAGCCATGTTGGCCTGGGCCTATGGCTACACCTTC. Translated, it gives CASSSAMLAWAYGYTF. V gene TRBV28 combines with J gene TRBJ1-2; D call uncertain. Germline V gene lookup returns CDR1 MDHEN and CDR2 SYDVKM. The V end was cut by 4 bases, the J end by 4 bases, with 19 bases between. This CDR3 contains 16 residues.

The chain employs TRBV27 and TRBJ2-3, with no clear D. Germline-derived CDR1 and CDR2 are MNHEY and SMNVEV (reference sequence). The CDR3 is 15 amino acids. V was clipped by 4 bases and J by 3 bases, with 14 bases between them. The CDR3 DNA reads as TGTGCCAGCAGTTCAGGACGGCCAAGGACAGATACGCAGTATTTT. Translated, it gives CASSSGRPRTDTQYF.

V and J are TRBV5-1 and TRBJ2-3, with D perhaps matching TRBD1 or TRBD2 (6 bases each). The CDR3 is 17 amino acids. V lost 7 bases and J 1 base, leaving 22 bases between the germline ends. CDR1 and CDR2 (germline): SGHRS, YFSETQ. As DNA, the CDR3 is TGCGCCAGCCGGTCGGGGGCCCGTGGCCGGGGCACAGATACGCAGTATTTT. Protein: CASRSGARGRGTDTQYF.

This chain joins TRBV29-1 and TRBJ2-7; D may be TRBD1 (5 bases). Trimming took 2 bases from V and 6 from J, leaving 14 bases between them. CDR3 length equals 13 residues. Germline lookup yields CDR1 SQVTM and CDR2 ANQGSEA. CDR3 DNA: TGCAGCGTTGAACTCGTTCTCCAGGGCGAGCAGTACTTC. It specifies CSVELVLQGEQYF.